This T cell receptor (beta chain) was documented in a study of CXCR3-negative and CXCR3-positive naive CD8 T cells. The overall study: Overall TRB read output was some 140 million, and each library contained about 1.5 +/- 0.3 million reads.

Naive CD8+ T lymphocytes were specified as CD45RO-CCR7+CD27+CD95-. Germline V lookup: CDR1 SGHAT, CDR2 FQNNGV. The CDR3 sequence is 17 residues long. The method, 5' RACE with UMI labels, was used to prepare the TRB cDNA libraries. One entry per CDR3 protein, without DNA, is what TCRdb gives after re-calling the 5' RACE reads. The sample's table shows 70,000 to 95,000 distinct CDR3 sequences. The V call is TRBV11-2, the J call TRBJ2-2; TCRdb gives TRBD1 as the D gene, but with no DNA this cannot be confirmed. The receptor's source is a human donor in good health. Some clones in this sample may be carry-over from other donors' samples. The sample taken for sequencing was naive CXCR3- CD8+ T cells from blood. As to subset: CD45RO-CCR7+CD27+CD95- naive CD8+ T cells lacking CXCR3 (TNR3-). CDR3 protein: CASSLPPGSLGGGELFF. Full variable domain (outside the CDR3, taken from reference TRBV11-2 and TRBJ2-2): EAGVAQSPRYKIIEKRQSVAFWCNPISGHATLYWYQQILGQGPKLLIQFQNNGVVDDSQLPKDRFSAERLKGVDSTLKIQPAKLEDSAVYLCASSLPPGSLGGGELFFGEGSRLTVL.